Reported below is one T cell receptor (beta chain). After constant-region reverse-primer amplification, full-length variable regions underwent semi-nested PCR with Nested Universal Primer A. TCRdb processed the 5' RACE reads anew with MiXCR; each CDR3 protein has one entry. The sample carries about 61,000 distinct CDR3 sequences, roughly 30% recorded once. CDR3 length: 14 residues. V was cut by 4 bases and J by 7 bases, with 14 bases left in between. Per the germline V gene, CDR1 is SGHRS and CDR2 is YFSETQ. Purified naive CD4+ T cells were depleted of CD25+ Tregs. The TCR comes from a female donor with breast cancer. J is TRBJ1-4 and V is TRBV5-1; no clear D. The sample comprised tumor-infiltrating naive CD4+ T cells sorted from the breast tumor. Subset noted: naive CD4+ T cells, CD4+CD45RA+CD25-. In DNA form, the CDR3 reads TGCGCCAGCAGCCCGGAAATCGCTAGTGAAAAACTGTTTTTT. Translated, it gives CASSPEIASEKLFF.